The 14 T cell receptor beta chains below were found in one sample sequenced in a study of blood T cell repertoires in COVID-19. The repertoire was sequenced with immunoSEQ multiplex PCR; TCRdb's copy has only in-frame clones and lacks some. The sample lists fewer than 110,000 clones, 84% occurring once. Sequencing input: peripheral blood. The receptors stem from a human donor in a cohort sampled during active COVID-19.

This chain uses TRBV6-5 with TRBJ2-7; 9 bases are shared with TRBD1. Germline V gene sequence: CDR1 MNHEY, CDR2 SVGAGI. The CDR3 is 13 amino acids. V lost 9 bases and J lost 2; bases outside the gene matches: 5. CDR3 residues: CASRQGVAYEQYV. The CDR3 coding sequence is TGTGCCAGTAGACAGGGGGTGGCCTACGAGCAGTACGTC.

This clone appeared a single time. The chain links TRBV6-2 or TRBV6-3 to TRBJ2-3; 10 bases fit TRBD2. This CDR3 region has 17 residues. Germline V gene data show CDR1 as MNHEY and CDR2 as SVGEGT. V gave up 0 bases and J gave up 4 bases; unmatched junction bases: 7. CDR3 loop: CASSYSRSGRGSDTQYF. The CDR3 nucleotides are TGTGCCAGCAGTTACTCGAGAAGCGGGAGGGGGTCAGATACGCAGTATTTT.

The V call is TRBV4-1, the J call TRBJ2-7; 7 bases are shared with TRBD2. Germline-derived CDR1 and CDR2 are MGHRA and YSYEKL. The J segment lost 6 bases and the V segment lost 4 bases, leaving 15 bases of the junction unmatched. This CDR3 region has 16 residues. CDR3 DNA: TGCGCCAGCAGCCTTCAGGGTCTCGAGAGGGAGGGCGAGCAGTACTTC. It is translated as CASSLQGLEREGEQYF.

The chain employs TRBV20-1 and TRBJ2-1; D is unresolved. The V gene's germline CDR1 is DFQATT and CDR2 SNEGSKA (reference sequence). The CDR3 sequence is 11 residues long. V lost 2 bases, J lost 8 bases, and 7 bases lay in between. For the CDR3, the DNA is TGCAGTGCTAGACTAAGTCATGAGCAGTTCTTC. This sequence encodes CSARLSHEQFF.

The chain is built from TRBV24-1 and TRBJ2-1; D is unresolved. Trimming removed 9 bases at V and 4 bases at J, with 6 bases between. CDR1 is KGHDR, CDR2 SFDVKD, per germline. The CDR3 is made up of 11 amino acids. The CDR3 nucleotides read TGTGCCACCGAACTATACAATGAGCAGTTCTTC. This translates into CATELYNEQFF.

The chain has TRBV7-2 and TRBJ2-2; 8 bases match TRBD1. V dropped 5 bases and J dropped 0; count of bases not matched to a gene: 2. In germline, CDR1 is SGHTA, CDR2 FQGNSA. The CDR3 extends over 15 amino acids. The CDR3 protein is CASSEGQANTGELFF. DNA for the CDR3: TGTGCCAGCAGCGAGGGACAGGCGAACACCGGGGAGCTGTTTTTT.

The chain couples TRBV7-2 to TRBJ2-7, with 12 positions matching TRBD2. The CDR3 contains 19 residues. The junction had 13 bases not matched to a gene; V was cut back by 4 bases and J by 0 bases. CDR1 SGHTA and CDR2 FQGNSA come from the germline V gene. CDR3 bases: TGTGCCAGCAGCTCCACCTTGGGACTAGCGGGCACCCCCTCCTACGAGCAGTACTTC. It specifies CASSSTLGLAGTPSYEQYF.

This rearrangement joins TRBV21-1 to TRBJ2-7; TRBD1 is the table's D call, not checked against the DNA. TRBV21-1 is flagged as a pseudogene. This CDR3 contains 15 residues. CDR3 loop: CASSCRDRASYEQYF. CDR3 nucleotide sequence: TGTGCCAGCAGCTGCCGGGACAGGGCCTCCTACGAGCAGTACTTC.

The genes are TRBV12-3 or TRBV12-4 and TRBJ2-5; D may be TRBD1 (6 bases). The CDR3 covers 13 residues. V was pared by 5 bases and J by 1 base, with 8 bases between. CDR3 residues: CASSRTVQETQYF. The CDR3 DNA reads TGTGCCAGCAGTCGGACAGTCCAAGAGACCCAGTACTTC.

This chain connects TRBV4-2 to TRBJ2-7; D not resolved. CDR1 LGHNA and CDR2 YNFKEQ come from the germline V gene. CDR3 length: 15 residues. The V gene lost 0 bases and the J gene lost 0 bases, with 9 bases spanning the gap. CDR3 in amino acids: CASSQDYLTSYEQYF. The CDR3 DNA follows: TGTGCCAGCAGCCAAGACTATCTCACCTCCTACGAGCAGTACTTC.

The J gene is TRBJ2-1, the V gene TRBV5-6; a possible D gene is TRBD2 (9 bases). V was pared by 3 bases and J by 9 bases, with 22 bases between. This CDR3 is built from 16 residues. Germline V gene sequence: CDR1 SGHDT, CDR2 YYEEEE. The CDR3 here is CASSSQGAGGPGEQFF. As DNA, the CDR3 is TGTGCCAGCAGCTCCCAGGGGGCGGGAGGGCCGGGTGAGCAGTTCTTC.

The CDR3 DNA reads TGTGCCAGCAGCCTTGGGACAGTATATGGCTACACCTTC. This sequence encodes CASSLGTVYGYTF. V and J are TRBV3-1 (or the pseudogene TRBV3-2) and TRBJ1-2; 7 bases align to TRBD1. The germline gives CDR1 LGHDT, CDR2 YNNKEL (reference sequence). The V and J ends lost 4 bases and 5 bases, in that order; junction bases with no gene match: 4. CDR3 size: 13 residues.

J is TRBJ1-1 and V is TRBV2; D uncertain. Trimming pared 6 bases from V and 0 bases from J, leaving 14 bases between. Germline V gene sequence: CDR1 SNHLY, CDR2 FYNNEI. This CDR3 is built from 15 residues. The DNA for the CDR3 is TGTGCCAGCAGGACAAGCCATTTCCTGAACACTGAAGCTTTCTTT. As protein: CASRTSHFLNTEAFF.

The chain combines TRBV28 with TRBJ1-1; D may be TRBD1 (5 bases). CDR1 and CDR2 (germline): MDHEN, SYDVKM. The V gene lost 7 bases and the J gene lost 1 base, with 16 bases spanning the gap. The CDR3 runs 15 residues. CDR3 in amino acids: CASNLMGLSNTEAFF. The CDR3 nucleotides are TGTGCCAGCAACCTAATGGGACTGTCGAACACTGAAGCTTTCTTT.